This T cell receptor (beta chain) emerged from a study of cytomegalovirus exposure and HLA in healthy donors. Findings and caveats of the study: HLA alleles showed associations with roughly 17,000 TCR beta sequences in a later analysis, at a 0.05 false discovery rate. A later analysis linked a missense DCLRE1C variant to TCR beta V- and J-gene trimming.

To note about this clone: Its antigen is undetermined.

PCR amplification relied on 60 Vbeta primers (plus 13 Jbeta primers). Authors' data handling: Later analysis identified 80 million to 85 million unique TCR beta chains, roughly 11 million shared. Generated by immunoSEQ multiplex PCR, the TCRdb table keeps only in-frame clones and is missing some. V, J and clone size are taken as reported in that table, and D and trimming were inferred from the DNA itself. The repertoire holds some 83,000 clones, with 70% to 75% as singletons. Germline loops: CDR1 MGHRA, CDR2 YSYEKL. The CDR3 spans 12 residues. The V end was cut by 2 bases, the J end by 6 bases, with 5 bases between.

The sequenced material came from PBMCs. The chain carries TRBV4-1 and TRBJ2-1; D is undetermined. The source is a man aged 60-69 years in good health and CMV-seronegative. CDR3 in amino acids: CASSQILNEQFF. The CDR3, as DNA: TGCGCCAGCAGCCAAATTCTCAATGAGCAGTTCTTC.